This TCR beta chain is drawn from a study of blood T cell repertoires in COVID-19. CDR1 and CDR2 (germline): SNHLY, FYNNEI. With V trimmed by 6 bases and J by 7 bases, 4 bases remained unmatched. The length of the CDR3 is 14 residues. Data came from immunoSEQ multiplex PCR; TCRdb stores just in-frame clones and leaves some out. The profile shows roughly 130,000 clones, roughly 90% of them singletons. The clonotype comes from a man aged 60 to 75 with COVID-19, enrolled during active disease. V is TRBV2 and J is TRBJ2-2, with 11 nucleotides matching TRBD1. The source material was peripheral blood. The CDR3 spells CASRGTGGSGELFF. For the CDR3, the DNA is TGTGCCAGCAGAGGGACAGGGGGGAGCGGGGAGCTGTTTTTT.